This T cell receptor beta chain was documented in a study of CD8+ T cells in alopecia areata. Concerning this clone: Its antigen is undetermined.

J lost 4 bases, V lost 8 bases, and 12 bases had no gene match. The germline V gene has CDR1 SGHVS and CDR2 FQNEAQ. This CDR3 comprises 17 residues. Study conclusions and caveats: In scalp samples, resident alphabeta T cells of normal skin are also sequenced. Lesional scalp exceeded normal scalp in clonality, especially in alopecia totalis/universalis.

Sequencing relied on a cDNA template that was reverse transcribed from extracted RNA. Clones were sequenced by immunoSEQ multiplex PCR, and TCRdb holds only the in-frame ones, with some missing. The sample shows a few thousand clones, around 62% of them seen only once. Treatment reported: oral pan-JAK inhibitor, 5-10 mg twice daily. Peripheral blood samples and lesional scalp punch biopsies were obtained from alopecia areata patients. The chain has TRBV7-8 and TRBJ1-5; TRBD1 matches at 12 bases. The sample here was skin, taken between weeks 30 and 35, from a patient treated with tofacitinib. This TCR was recovered from a human donor with alopecia areata. This CDR3 reads CASVRDRGLSSNQPQHF. In nucleotides, the CDR3 is TGTGCCAGCGTCCGGGACAGGGGGCTGTCTAGTAATCAGCCCCAGCATTTT.